The clone carrying this TCR beta chain is a singleton in its sample. Its antigen remains unidentified. The junction does not match germline at one end; this may be a read error. Healthy donors had no documented immune events, such as infections, while sampled. The data were obtained in a study of identifying expanded T cells in peripheral blood. The protocol was immunoSEQ multiplex PCR, while the TCRdb copy is restricted to in-frame clones and leaves out a portion. Here the sample spans 75,000 to 95,000 clones, roughly 90% being singletons. Whole-study results and caveats: Clone count variance between approximately two-week samples rose with total template count. Differentially abundant clones: around 1.1 between replicates, just under 17 at approximately 13 days, less than 20 at four.

From germline, CDR1 is SSHAT and CDR2 FNYEAQ (reference sequence). This CDR3 has 14 amino acids. Input material: blood. The V gene is TRBV7-7, the J gene TRBJ2-5, with TRBD1 identical over 7 bases. This clonotype was sampled from a person between 18 and 70 years old in good health. The CDR3 loop reads CASSHRQGSETQYF. The DNA for the CDR3 is TGTGCTAGCAGCCATAGACAGGGAAGCGAGACCCAGTACTTC.